This T cell receptor (beta chain) is drawn from a study of CD8 T cells in Susac syndrome (dated by TCRdb to about 2019). Background on the whole study: Repertoire sequencing was used to test whether CD8+ T cell activation and differentiation in Susac syndrome was antigen driven. General study outcomes and caveats: The study acknowledged that relatively few individuals were included in the TCR sequencing and HLA analysis.

RNA was extracted with the RNeasy kit and roughly 0.5 to 1 ug was reverse transcribed using random hexamers. TCR beta CDR3 regions were amplified with the immunoSEQ multiplex PCR assay covering 54 Vbeta and 13 Jbeta segments. Bias from PCR amplification was corrected by using a synthetic template baseline for primer optimization and for computational correction. On the study's bioinformatics: Only productive sequences were kept, with reads annotated to V, D and J genes according to IMGT and analyzed in immunoSEQ Analyzer. Clonality was calculated as one minus the Shannon entropy normalized by log2 of the number of productive unique sequences. For each patient and control, public and private clones were evaluated within the 100 most prevalent clones. A clone was defined as Susac-specific if it was absent from the healthy and MS cohorts, from over a thousand published viral clones and from other ImmuneACCESS disease sequences. TCRdb trimmed the raw reads at Q25, called clones with MiXCR and kept productive beta chains. When rows share a CDR3 protein, they turn into one entry using the most common DNA and genes. The V and J calls were not made by the authors but by TCRdb's processing. Within this sample are hundreds of thousands of distinct CDR3 sequences, with 80% to 95% of them counted one time only. In total, the top ten clones hold around 0.067% of the sample.

Note on this clonotype: Its antigen is still unknown. No much larger clone exists at a distance of one base, and base qualities are not known.

Peripheral blood CD8+ and CD4+ T cells from healthy donors, Susac syndrome patients and multiple sclerosis patients were profiled using high-throughput TCR beta sequencing. The multiple sclerosis controls were treatment-naive patients whose relapsing-remitting disease, either stable or active, fulfilled the revised McDonald criteria. Bulk CD8+ and CD4+ T cells were purified by magnetic negative isolation, whereas CD8+ TEMRA cells were enriched by FACS. Blood was drawn into EDTA tubes, processed within 24 hours, and PBMCs were isolated by density gradient centrifugation. PBMCs intended for TCR sequencing were cryopreserved in liquid nitrogen and thawed later in a water bath at 37 degrees C. The sorted or isolated CD4+, CD8+ and CD8+ TEMRA cells had a purity of 90% or higher. V is reduced by 4 bases and J by 6 bases, leaving a spacing of 13 bases between them. Taken from cysteine to phenylalanine, the CDR3 has 13 residues. Of all the DNA, just the CDR3 is kept, 39 bases in frame from base 1. CDR1 SQVTM and CDR2 ANQGSEA were looked up in the germline V gene.

The chain couples TRBV29-1 to TRBJ2-1; a weak D assignment points to TRBD2 (5 bases agree). The receptor comes from a human donor with multiple sclerosis. Sample: CD4+ T cells from PBMCs. The bases are TGCAGCGTTGCCGTGACGGGGATCAATGAGCAGTTCTTC. This yields the protein CSVAVTGINEQFF.